The 27 T cell receptor beta chains reported below all come from one sample, sequenced in a study of T cells in Graves' hyperthyroidism and ophthalmopathy. From RNA transcripts, TCR beta CDR3 regions were amplified. HTBI primers were the set used in a first-round RT-PCR of the TCR CDR3. MiXCR, applied by TCRdb to the multiplex PCR reads, yields one record per CDR3 protein. The repertoire holds about 590,000 distinct CDR3 sequences, with approximately 14% as singletons. Specimen: blood. Receptors were obtained from a woman under 40 with Graves' hyperthyroidism.

The chain employs TRBV19 and TRBJ2-7; D may be TRBD1 or TRBD2 (5 bases each). Trimming took 0 bases from V and 1 from J, leaving 19 bases between them. The CDR3 totals 18 residues. From germline, CDR1 is LNHDA and CDR2 SQIVND (reference sequence). The CDR3 loop reads CASSIDHRDGLSSYEQYF. The CDR3 DNA sequence: TGTGCCAGTAGTATAGATCATAGGGACGGACTGTCTTCCTACGAGCAGTACTTC.

The table lists this clonotype with many counts. The J gene is TRBJ2-2, the V gene TRBV20-1, with 10 nucleotides matching TRBD2. J was trimmed by 7 bases and V by 3 bases; bases with no gene match: 8. CDR1 is DFQATT and CDR2 is SNEGSKA in the germline V gene (reference sequence). CDR3 length: 15 residues. CDR3: CSASVGTSDNGELFF. The CDR3 bases are TGCAGTGCTAGCGTGGGGACTAGCGATAACGGGGAGCTGTTTTTT.

This clonotype was counted a few times. The chain carries TRBV29-1 and TRBJ2-3, with TRBD1 matching 11 bases. Germline assignment: CDR1 SQVTM and CDR2 ANQGSEA. Trimming at V came to 7 bases and at J to 4 bases, leaving 13 bases not matched to a gene. The CDR3 contains 16 residues. CDR3 sequence reads: CSGAEPGTGGPDTQYF. Written as DNA, the CDR3 is TGCAGCGGAGCTGAACCCGGGACAGGGGGGCCAGATACGCAGTATTTT.

This clonotype was recorded at least ten times. The chain recombines TRBV12-3 or TRBV12-4 with TRBJ2-7; 7 bases align to TRBD1. J lost 5 bases, V lost 6 bases, and 10 bases had no gene match. The CDR3 length is 14 residues. CDR3 in DNA: TGTGCCAGCAGGGCCGAGACAGGGTACAACGAGCAGTACTTC. Protein sequence: CASRAETGYNEQYF.

At least ten counts were recorded for this clonotype. The V gene is TRBV7-9, the J gene TRBJ2-3; the D gene is possibly TRBD2 (5 bases). Germline V gene data show CDR1 as SEHNR and CDR2 as FQNEAQ (reference sequence). The CDR3 is 15 amino acids. Trimming stripped 2 bases from V and 2 bases from J, with 11 bases between. The chain's CDR3 is CASSLLTSLTDTQYF. As DNA, the CDR3 is TGTGCCAGCAGCTTACTAACTAGTCTCACAGATACGCAGTATTTT. Based on the CDR3 plus reference TRBV7-9 and TRBJ2-3, the full variable domain is DTGVSQNPRHKITKRGQNVTFRCDPISEHNRLYWYRQTLGQGPEFLTYFQNEAQLEKSRLLSDRFSAERPKGSFSTLEIQRTEQGDSAMYLCASSLLTSLTDTQYFGPGTRLTVL.

This clonotype has a single count. DNA of the CDR3: TGCGCCAGCAGCCAAGAACCGGGACTAGGTCGTTCCGGGGAGCTGTTTTTT. This encodes CASSQEPGLGRSGELFF. The chain joins TRBV4-1 to TRBJ2-2, with 8 bases that match TRBD2. This CDR3 has 17 residues. Germline-derived CDR1 and CDR2 are MGHRA and YSYEKL. Unmatched junction bases numbered 9, after V lost 0 bases and J lost 6 bases.

Details on this clonotype: The junction does not match germline at one end; this may be a read error. The chain carries TRBV5-5 and TRBJ1-5; 8 bases match TRBD1. This CDR3 is built from 16 residues. CDR1 is SGHKS, CDR2 YYEKEE, per germline (reference sequence). The CDR3 region has the DNA TGCGCCAGCAGCAGATCAGGGGGCTCAGGGAATCAGCCCCAGCATTTT. Residues: CASSRSGGSGNQPQHF.

This clonotype appeared a single time. This CDR3 reads CATSDLRSLDKDTQYF. CDR3 nucleotides: TGTGCCACCAGTGATTTGCGGTCACTCGATAAGGATACGCAGTATTTT. The chain links TRBV24-1 to TRBJ2-3; D is unresolved. The CDR3 spans 16 residues. V lost 0 bases and J 6 bases, leaving 15 bases between the germline ends. Germline CDR1 is KGHDR and CDR2 is SFDVKD.

This clonotype was found a few times. The chain employs TRBV6-1 and TRBJ2-2, with 9 bases matching TRBD1. The CDR3 loop spans 15 amino acids. The V and J ends lost 6 bases and 6 bases, in that order; junction bases with no gene match: 8. The germline V gene encodes CDR1 MNHNS and CDR2 SASEGT. DNA of the CDR3: TGTGCCAGCAGGGGGGACAGGGCCCGCGCCGGGGAGCTGTTTTTT. The encoded protein is CASRGDRARAGELFF.

This clonotype was seen many times. V and J are TRBV7-2 and TRBJ2-3, with TRBD1 matching 8 bases. CDR1 is SGHTA and CDR2 is FQGNSA in the germline V gene. Trimming took 6 bases from V and 10 from J; bases not matched to a gene: 6. The CDR3 is made up of 12 amino acids. In DNA, the CDR3 is TGTGCCAGCAGGTCTCGACAGGGGTCGCAGTATTTT. Translation gives CASRSRQGSQYF. Full variable domain (missing parts from reference TRBV7-2 and TRBJ2-3): GAGVSQSPSNKVTEKGKDVELRCDPISGHTALYWYRQSLGQGLEFLIYFQGNSAPDKSGLPSDRFSAERTGGSVSTLTIQRTQQEDSAVYLCASRSRQGSQYFGPGTRLTVL.

This clonotype occurred many times. The rearrangement joins TRBV11-3 to TRBJ2-3; no clear D. This CDR3 has 14 residues. Germline assignment: CDR1 SGHNT and CDR2 YENEEA. Deletions cut 9 bases from V and 2 bases from J, with 15 bases between. CDR3 sequence reads: CASNNGGSTDTQYF. The CDR3 coding sequence is TGTGCCAGTAACAACGGTGGGTCCACAGATACGCAGTATTTT. The complete variable domain, with remaining parts taken from reference TRBV11-3 and TRBJ2-3, reads EAGVVQSPRYKIIEKKQPVAFWCNPISGHNTLYWYLQNLGQGPELLIRYENEEAVDDSQLPKDRFSAERLKGVDSTLKIQPAELGDSAVYLCASNNGGSTDTQYFGPGTRLTVL.

This clonotype was recorded a few times. This rearrangement joins TRBV6-2 or TRBV6-3 to TRBJ1-6, with a weak D call TRBD1 (5 bases). V lost 0 bases and J lost 7, with 10 bases in between. The germline V gene has CDR1 MNHEY and CDR2 SVGEGT. This CDR3 is 15 amino acids long. The CDR3 nucleotides are TGTGCCAGCAGTTACTCGGGACCACAAAATTCACCCCTCCACTTT. Its protein is CASSYSGPQNSPLHF.

The J gene is TRBJ2-1, the V gene TRBV9, with TRBD2 identical over 7 bases. Germline-derived CDR1 and CDR2 are SGDLS and YYNGEE. The CDR3 runs 17 residues. Trimming took 3 bases from V and 0 from J; bases not matched to a gene: 9. The CDR3, as DNA: TGTGCCAGCAGCGGGGAGGGGTCGGTCAGCTCCTACAATGAGCAGTTCTTC. Translated: CASSGEGSVSSYNEQFF.

This chain uses TRBV4-3 with TRBJ2-2; 8 positions agree with TRBD2. The V gene end was trimmed by 0 bases and the J gene end by 2 bases; junction bases not matched to a gene: 5. The CDR3 has 17 residues. Germline V CDR1 and CDR2: LGHNA, YSLEER. The CDR3 reads CASSQDNLAGNTGELFF. The CDR3 nucleotides read TGCGCCAGCAGCCAAGATAACTTAGCGGGAAACACCGGGGAGCTGTTTTTT.

In its sample, this clonotype was seen many times. This chain joins TRBV29-1 and TRBJ2-3, with 13 nucleotides matching TRBD2. CDR3 length equals 14 residues. Trimming at V came to 3 bases and at J to 3 bases, leaving 0 bases not matched to a gene. The V gene's germline CDR1 is SQVTM and CDR2 ANQGSEA. The CDR3 reads CSVEGLAGTDTQYF. In nucleotides, the CDR3 is TGCAGCGTTGAGGGACTAGCGGGGACAGATACGCAGTATTTT.

This clonotype was found many times. The chain employs TRBV7-3 and TRBJ2-1; perhaps TRBD2 as D (6 bases). The V end lost 4 bases, the J end lost 5 bases, and 15 bases lay between the germline ends. CDR1 is SGHTA, CDR2 FQGTGA, per germline. CDR3 length equals 15 residues. CDR3 nucleotide sequence: TGTGCCAGCAGCTCCCCCTTCGCGGGGAACAATGAGCAGTTCTTC. Protein product: CASSSPFAGNNEQFF.

The J gene is TRBJ2-6, the V gene TRBV10-3, with 9 bases identical to TRBD1. The V segment lost 9 bases and the J segment 3 bases; nucleotides outside the gene matches: 6. Germline assignment: CDR1 ENHRY and CDR2 SYGVKD. This CDR3 contains 15 residues. CDR3 DNA: TGTGCCATGTCCCGGGACAGGGATGGGGCCAACGTCCTGACTTTC. Amino acids: CAMSRDRDGANVLTF.

In this sample, this clonotype turned up many times. This chain uses TRBV5-1 with TRBJ2-7, with a weak D call TRBD1 (6 bases). Germline-derived CDR1 and CDR2 are SGHRS and YFSETQ. This CDR3 contains 18 residues. Trimming stripped 0 bases from V and 1 base from J, with 20 bases between. In DNA form, the CDR3 reads TGCGCCAGCAGCTTGGGCAACCCACAGGGTGTCATATCCTACGAGCAGTACTTC. As protein: CASSLGNPQGVISYEQYF.

The chain has TRBV3-1 and TRBJ1-3, with D maybe TRBD1 (5 bases). The CDR3 runs 16 residues. The ends were cut back, 1 base at V and 1 base at J, with 11 bases in the middle. Germline CDR1 reads LGHDT; CDR2 reads YNNKEL (reference sequence). In DNA, the CDR3 is TGTGCCAGCAGCCAAGCAGGAGGGGTATCTGGAAACACCATATATTTT. This codes for CASSQAGGVSGNTIYF.

The chain links TRBV6-6 to TRBJ1-6; D may be TRBD1 (5 bases). CDR3 length: 15 residues. The V gene's germline CDR1 is MNHNY and CDR2 SVGAGI (reference sequence). V lost 2 bases and J lost 2, with 7 bases in between. The CDR3 DNA reads as TGTGCCAGCAGTTACGGGACCCCCTATAATTCACCCCTCCACTTT. It specifies CASSYGTPYNSPLHF.

This clonotype has a count of ten or more. The V gene is TRBV5-1, the J gene TRBJ2-2, with a weak D call TRBD1 (6 bases). Germline CDR1 reads SGHRS; CDR2 reads YFSETQ. Trimming pared 0 bases from V and 3 bases from J, leaving 9 bases between. This CDR3 region has 15 residues. This CDR3 is CASSLDRADTGELFF. CDR3 in DNA: TGCGCCAGCAGCTTGGACAGGGCGGACACCGGGGAGCTGTTTTTT.

This chain links TRBV3-1 with TRBJ1-5; D unresolved. CDR3 size: 14 residues. Per germline, CDR1 LGHDT and CDR2 YNNKEL (reference sequence). V gave up 1 base and J gave up 10 bases, with 14 bases separating them. The CDR3: CASSQANVDLPQHF. The CDR3 nucleotides are TGTGCCAGCAGCCAAGCGAATGTAGATCTACCCCAGCATTTT.

About this clonotype itself: A much bigger clone sits one base away, suggesting this may be a read error. The rearrangement uses TRBV6-5 and TRBJ1-2; TRBD1 is a possible D gene (5 bases). Germline CDR1 reads MNHEY; CDR2 reads SVGAGI. Trimming left V 2 bases short and J 3 bases short, with 7 bases between. There are 13 residues in the CDR3. CDR3 DNA: TGTGCCAGCAGTTACGGGGGGGACTATGGCTACACCTTC. It yields the protein CASSYGGDYGYTF.

This clonotype came up many times. The chain couples TRBV12-3 or TRBV12-4 to TRBJ2-7; TRBD1 aligns across 7 bases. The CDR3 spans 14 residues. With 6 bases clipped from V and 3 bases from J, the junction kept 8 bases outside the gene matches. The DNA for the CDR3 is TGTGCCAGCAGCCCAGCAGACAGGGTCTACGAGCAGTACTTC. It translates to CASSPADRVYEQYF.

The table lists this clonotype with a few counts. The V gene is TRBV7-3, the J gene TRBJ2-1, with TRBD2 identical over 10 bases. Per the germline V gene, CDR1 is SGHTA and CDR2 is FQGTGA. V shed 4 bases and J 1 base; nucleotides not matched to a gene: 13. The CDR3 is 19 residues long. CDR3 in amino acids: CASSSPQNSGRRSYNEQFF. Here the CDR3 DNA reads TGTGCCAGCAGCTCCCCTCAGAATAGCGGGAGGAGGTCCTACAATGAGCAGTTCTTC.

In regard to this clonotype: Just one base apart from a much larger clone, this may be a read error. The CDR3 ends on some other residue instead of the conserved phenylalanine or tryptophan, so this is likely a read error. This sequence joins TRBV10-3 and TRBJ2-3, with TRBD1 matching over 9 bases. This CDR3 has 13 amino acids. Germline V gene sequence: CDR1 ENHRY, CDR2 SYGVKD. Trimming at V came to 7 bases and at J to 5 bases, leaving 4 bases not matched to a gene. DNA for the CDR3: TGTGCCATCACGAGGGACAGGGAAGATACGCAGTATTCT. Amino acids: CAITRDREDTQYS.

The chain employs TRBV28 and TRBJ2-1; D unclear. V was clipped by 1 base and J by 3 bases, with 13 bases between them. Germline CDR1 MDHEN, CDR2 SYDVKM. This CDR3 contains 16 residues. Here the CDR3 DNA reads TGTGCCAGCAGTTTATTCAGTATCTACCACTACAATGAGCAGTTCTTC. It yields the protein CASSLFSIYHYNEQFF. Complete variable domain (other parts from reference TRBV28 and TRBJ2-1): DVKVTQSSRYLVKRTGEKVFLECVQDMDHENMFWYRQDPGLGLRLIYFSYDVKMKEKGDIPEGYSVSREKKERFSLILESASTNQTSMYLCASSLFSIYHYNEQFFGPGTRLTVL.